The 29 T cell receptor beta chains listed next were all sequenced from one sample in a study of graft-versus-host responses after intestinal transplantation. For these receptors, no antigen is known. Data came from immunoSEQ multiplex PCR; TCRdb stores just in-frame clones and leaves some out. The data contain 100,000 to 140,000 clones, about nine tenths of them seen just once; the ten biggest clones take up roughly 0.71%. Sequences were derived from unstimulated CD4+ T cells sorted from spleen or lymph node cells, sampled before transplant. Receptors were obtained from a human donor who was the organ donor for an intestinal transplant.

V is TRBV7-9 and J is TRBJ2-5, with D perhaps matching TRBD2 (6 bases). The V gene lost 5 bases and the J gene lost 1 base, with 8 bases spanning the gap. There are 13 residues in the CDR3. CDR1 SEHNR and CDR2 FQNEAQ come from the germline V gene (reference sequence). The CDR3, as DNA: TGTGCCAGCAGCACGGGACTCCAAGAGACCCAGTACTTC. Translation: CASSTGLQETQYF.

This clone has only one observation. The chain couples TRBV6-1 to TRBJ2-1; 10 nucleotides line up with TRBD2. Germline V gene sequence: CDR1 MNHNS, CDR2 SASEGT. The CDR3 sequence is 15 residues long. The J segment lost 5 bases and the V segment lost 4 bases, leaving 5 bases of the junction unmatched. The CDR3 region has the DNA TGTGCCAGCAGTGGACAGCGGGGGGGCCACAATGAGCAGTTCTTC. The encoded protein is CASSGQRGGHNEQFF.

The V gene is TRBV7-3, the J gene TRBJ2-5, with TRBD1 matching 10 bases. V lost 4 bases and J lost 4; bases outside the gene matches: 6. The CDR3 contains 15 residues. The germline V gene encodes CDR1 SGHTA and CDR2 FQGTGA. The CDR3 region has the DNA TGTGCCAGCAGCTCCGGGACAGGGGTTCGAGAGACCCAGTACTTC. Encoded protein: CASSSGTGVRETQYF.

CDR3 residues: CASSGTSWGSETQYF. In nucleotides, the CDR3 is TGTGCCAGTTCGGGAACTAGCTGGGGATCCGAGACCCAGTACTTC. V is TRBV19 and J is TRBJ2-5, with D possibly being TRBD2 (6 bases). CDR1 LNHDA and CDR2 SQIVND come from the germline V gene (reference sequence). CDR3 size: 15 residues. The germline V and J ends were trimmed by 8 bases and 5 bases, with 21 bases remaining between them.

The V call is TRBV27, the J call TRBJ2-7; tentatively, D is TRBD2 (6 bases). This CDR3 has 15 amino acids. Germline loops: CDR1 MNHEY, CDR2 SMNVEV (reference sequence). Trimming took 3 bases from V and 2 from J, leaving 14 bases between them. The CDR3 region is CASSFSGTSPYEQYF. The CDR3, as DNA: TGTGCCAGCAGTTTTTCGGGGACTTCCCCCTACGAGCAGTACTTC.

The chain couples TRBV5-1 to TRBJ1-1; D not certain. This CDR3 has 15 amino acids. Trimming stripped 4 bases from V and 3 bases from J, with 16 bases between. In germline, CDR1 is SGHRS, CDR2 YFSETQ. This CDR3 reads CASSPLSGPYTEAFF. CDR3 bases: TGCGCCAGCAGCCCCCTATCCGGGCCCTACACTGAAGCTTTCTTT.

The chain carries TRBV6-5 and TRBJ1-4; perhaps TRBD1 as D (6 bases). CDR3 length: 15 residues. Germline V gene sequence: CDR1 MNHEY, CDR2 SVGAGI. V was shortened by 0 bases and J by 8 bases, with 13 bases between the two germline ends. The CDR3, as DNA: TGTGCCAGCAGTTACTCGGGGGGGCTGATCGAAAAACTGTTTTTT. Encoded protein: CASSYSGGLIEKLFF.

This chain uses TRBV18 with TRBJ1-1; D is undetermined. From germline, CDR1 is KGHSH and CDR2 LQKENI. This CDR3 region has 14 residues. V was pared by 0 bases and J by 8 bases, with 13 bases between. Here the CDR3 reads CASSPPFDLREAFF. CDR3 in DNA: TGTGCCAGCTCACCACCTTTCGACCTACGGGAAGCTTTCTTT. Looking up the rest from reference TRBV18 and TRBJ1-1 gives the full variable domain: NAGVMQNPRHLVRRRGQEARLRCSPMKGHSHVYWYRQLPEEGLKFMVYLQKENIIDESGMPKERFSAEFPKEGPSILRIQQVVRGDSAAYFCASSPPFDLREAFFGQGTRLTVV.

The chain recombines TRBV9 with TRBJ1-2; no firm D call. Per germline, CDR1 SGDLS and CDR2 YYNGEE. The CDR3 covers 14 residues. With 5 bases removed from V and 8 bases from J, the gap between germline ends came to 19 bases. As DNA, the CDR3 is TGTGCCAGCAGTGACCTTCCAGCATTCTACGGCTACACCTTC. This codes for CASSDLPAFYGYTF. Together with reference TRBV9 and TRBJ1-2, the CDR3 gives the full variable domain: DSGVTQTPKHLITATGQRVTLRCSPRSGDLSVYWYQQSLDQGLQFLIQYYNGEERAKGNILERFSAQQFPDLHSELNLSSLELGDSALYFCASSDLPAFYGYTFGSGTRLTVV.

This rearrangement joins TRBV7-2 to TRBJ1-6; 9 bases agree with TRBD1. Germline values: CDR1 SGHTA, CDR2 FQGNSA. This CDR3 has 18 residues. V gave up 4 bases and J gave up 0 bases; unmatched junction bases: 7. In DNA, the CDR3 is TGTGCCAGCAGCTCGGACAGGGGCCCTAGCTCCTATAATTCACCCCTCCACTTT. It is translated as CASSSDRGPSSYNSPLHF.

Regarding this clone: It is likely a read error, because the conserved phenylalanine at the end of the CDR3 is missing. The DNA is omitted, as the CDR3 cannot be located on it reliably, and the CDR3 follows TCRdb's listing. V is TRBV10-3 and J is TRBJ2-7; the listed D gene, TRBD1, was not tested against the DNA. Inclusive of both ends, the CDR3 amounts to 11 amino acids. CDR1 ENHRY and CDR2 SYGVKD come from the germline V gene. CDR3 protein: CAISEVKQGRG.

The chain employs TRBV5-4 and TRBJ2-1; 9 bases are a match to TRBD2. The CDR3 is 13 residues long. With 4 bases clipped from V and 9 bases from J, the junction kept 5 bases outside the gene matches. Germline lookup yields CDR1 SGHNT and CDR2 YYREEE (reference sequence). The CDR3 sequence is CASSGGLATEQFF. In DNA, the CDR3 is TGTGCCAGCAGCGGTGGACTAGCGACTGAGCAGTTCTTC.

This chain uses TRBV2 with TRBJ1-3; the D is unclear. Per germline, CDR1 SNHLY and CDR2 FYNNEI. There are 12 residues in the CDR3. With 7 bases removed from V and 10 bases from J, the gap between germline ends came to 14 bases. The CDR3, as DNA: TGTGCCAGCACCGCGGACTTTTTGACCATATATTTT. Translating it yields CASTADFLTIYF.

The V and J genes are TRBV7-2 and TRBJ2-7, with D unresolved. Germline V gene sequence: CDR1 SGHTA, CDR2 FQGNSA. Trimming took 4 bases from V and 0 from J, leaving 4 bases between them. The CDR3 is made up of 12 amino acids. The CDR3 nucleotides are TGTGCCAGCAGCTCCAGCTCCTACGAGCAGTACTTC. Its translation is CASSSSSYEQYF. The whole variable domain, remainder taken from reference TRBV7-2 and TRBJ2-7, is GAGVSQSPSNKVTEKGKDVELRCDPISGHTALYWYRQSLGQGLEFLIYFQGNSAPDKSGLPSDRFSAERTGGSVSTLTIQRTQQEDSAVYLCASSSSSYEQYFGPGTRLTVT.

The chain links TRBV6-1 to TRBJ1-2, with 7 bases aligning to TRBD1. V was pared by 7 bases and J by 7 bases, with 12 bases of the junction left unmatched. In germline, CDR1 is MNHNS, CDR2 SASEGT. CDR3 size: 14 residues. CDR3 sequence reads: CASTELGGAGGYTF. In DNA form, the CDR3 reads TGTGCCAGCACCGAACTAGGGGGCGCGGGTGGCTACACCTTC.

The rearrangement uses TRBV5-1 and TRBJ2-1; TRBD1 matches at 7 bases. The CDR3 spans 15 residues. Germline loops: CDR1 SGHRS, CDR2 YFSETQ. V dropped 2 bases and J dropped 6; count of bases not matched to a gene: 8. CDR3 region: CASSFEGAPPNEQFF. CDR3 nucleotide sequence: TGCGCCAGCAGCTTTGAGGGGGCGCCCCCCAATGAGCAGTTCTTC.

CDR3 in DNA: TGTGCCAGCAGTGTGACGACGAGGAGCTCTGGAAACACCATATATTTT. Encoded protein: CASSVTTRSSGNTIYF. The V gene is TRBV6-1, the J gene TRBJ1-3; D ambiguous. The length of the CDR3 is 16 residues. CDR1 and CDR2 (germline): MNHNS, SASEGT. V shed 4 bases and J shed 0 bases, with 13 bases lying between them.

The chain couples TRBV5-1 to TRBJ2-6; no clear D. The germline V gene has CDR1 SGHRS and CDR2 YFSETQ. V was clipped by 0 bases and J by 2 bases, with 3 bases between them. This CDR3 region has 14 residues. The DNA for the CDR3 is TGCGCCAGCAGCTTGGAACCTGGGGCCAACGTCCTGACTTTC. Protein sequence: CASSLEPGANVLTF.

V gene TRBV19 combines with J gene TRBJ1-3; 10 nucleotides line up with TRBD1. After removal of 4 bases from V and 4 bases from J, the junction contained 7 bases not matched to a gene. The CDR3 totals 16 residues. From germline, CDR1 is LNHDA and CDR2 SQIVND (reference sequence). The CDR3 loop reads CASSTSETGGGNTIYF. The CDR3 nucleotides read TGTGCCAGTAGTACCTCAGAGACAGGGGGCGGAAACACCATATATTTT. Drawing the rest from reference TRBV19 and TRBJ1-3, the complete variable domain is DGGITQSPKYLFRKEGQNVTLSCEQNLNHDAMYWYRQDPGQGLRLIYYSQIVNDFQKGDIAEGYSVSREKKESFPLTVTSAQKNPTAFYLCASSTSETGGGNTIYFGEGSWLTVV.

The CDR3 region has the DNA TGTGCCAGATTGGGGCAGGGAAAGCCAATGAACACTGAAGCTTTCTTT. Translated, it gives CARLGQGKPMNTEAFF. The chain couples TRBV2 to TRBJ1-1; possibly TRBD1 for D (5 bases). The CDR3 is 16 residues long. CDR1 is SNHLY and CDR2 is FYNNEI in the germline V gene. Trimming pared 9 bases from V and 0 bases from J, leaving 20 bases between.

This chain joins TRBV14 and TRBJ1-3, with D unresolved. V dropped 5 bases and J dropped 2 bases, with 19 bases sitting between them. Germline values: CDR1 SGHDN, CDR2 FVKESK. The CDR3 is made up of 17 amino acids. The CDR3 loop reads CASSYGPVKSPGNTIYF. The DNA for the CDR3 is TGTGCCAGCAGCTACGGACCGGTCAAGTCTCCTGGAAACACCATATATTTT.

V usage is TRBV7-9 and J usage is TRBJ2-5; possibly TRBD1 for D (6 bases). The CDR3 length is 13 residues. CDR1 and CDR2 (germline): SEHNR, FQNEAQ (reference sequence). V was cut by 1 base and J by 13 bases, with 16 bases left in between. The chain's CDR3 is CASSLEMVGHTYF. DNA for the CDR3: TGTGCCAGCAGCTTAGAGATGGTGGGACATACGTACTTC.

V and J are TRBV7-3 and TRBJ2-1, with TRBD2 identical over 8 bases. CDR1 is SGHTA, CDR2 FQGTGA, per germline. The length of the CDR3 is 15 residues. J gave up 7 bases and V 1 base, and 6 bases lay outside the gene matches. The CDR3 spells CASSLISGILNEQFF. The CDR3 DNA sequence: TGTGCCAGCAGCTTAATTAGCGGGATCCTGAATGAGCAGTTCTTC. Together with reference TRBV7-3 and TRBJ2-1, the CDR3 gives the full variable domain: GAGVSQTPSNKVTEKGKYVELRCDPISGHTALYWYRQSLGQGPEFLIYFQGTGAADDSGLPNDRFFAVRPEGSVSTLKIQRTERGDSAVYLCASSLISGILNEQFFGPGTRLTVL.

The DNA for the CDR3 is TGTGCCAGCAGCTTAGCGCTCACTTTTAACAATGAGCAGTTCTTC. Amino acid sequence: CASSLALTFNNEQFF. V gene TRBV11-2 combines with J gene TRBJ2-1; the D is unclear. The CDR3 length is 15 residues. Germline assignment: CDR1 SGHAT and CDR2 FQNNGV. V lost 1 base, J lost 5 bases, and 12 bases lay in between.

The V call is TRBV28, the J call TRBJ2-1; D call uncertain. This CDR3 region has 16 residues. Germline V gives CDR1 MDHEN, CDR2 SYDVKM. V lost 0 bases to trimming and J lost 0 bases, with 9 bases between them. In nucleotides, the CDR3 is TGTGCCAGCAGTTTATGGACTGGAAGCTCCTACAATGAGCAGTTCTTC. This encodes CASSLWTGSSYNEQFF.

The gene calls are TRBV5-4 and TRBJ1-2; D may be TRBD1 (5 bases). V shed 0 bases and J shed 4 bases, with 7 bases lying between them. The germline CDR1 and CDR2 sequences are SGHNT and YYREEE (reference sequence). The CDR3 loop spans 13 amino acids. DNA for the CDR3: TGTGCCAGCAGCTTGGCAGGGACCTATGGCTACACCTTC. Protein: CASSLAGTYGYTF.

The chain links TRBV5-1 to TRBJ1-1; the match to TRBD1 covers 9 bases. V gave up 4 bases and J gave up 7 bases; unmatched junction bases: 11. CDR3 length equals 15 residues. CDR1 and CDR2 from the germline V gene are SGHRS and YFSETQ. The CDR3 region is CASSKGQGSAIEAFF. For the CDR3, the DNA is TGCGCCAGCAGCAAAGGACAGGGGAGTGCAATTGAAGCTTTCTTT.

The chain uses TRBV15 and TRBJ1-2; 7 positions match TRBD1. The trim removed 3 bases at V and 4 bases at J, leaving 8 bases unmatched. This CDR3 contains 15 residues. Germline CDR1 is LNHNV and CDR2 is YYDKDF (reference sequence). The CDR3 reads CATSRDRSSSYGYTF. CDR3 DNA: TGTGCCACCAGCAGGGACAGGTCTTCTAGCTATGGCTACACCTTC.

The chain links TRBV11-1 to TRBJ2-2, with 11 bases matching TRBD2. V lost 3 bases to trimming and J lost 2 bases; unmatched junction nucleotides: 5. Germline V CDR1 and CDR2: SGHAT, FQDESV (reference sequence). This CDR3 contains 17 residues. The CDR3 is CASSFPSGGINTGELFF. The CDR3, as DNA: TGTGCCAGCAGCTTTCCTAGCGGGGGGATAAACACCGGGGAGCTGTTTTTT. The full variable domain, with the rest looked up from reference TRBV11-1 and TRBJ2-2, is EAEVAQSPRYKITEKSQAVAFWCDPISGHATLYWYRQILGQGPELLVQFQDESVVDDSQLPKDRFSAERLKGVDSTLKIQPAELGDSAMYLCASSFPSGGINTGELFFGEGSRLTVL.